This is a list of T cell receptor beta chains from one sample in a study of immune characterization of retroperitoneal liposarcoma. From the PCR reads, TCRdb called clonotypes with MiXCR, one entry per CDR3 protein. The data hold around 10,000 distinct CDR3 sequences, with about 20% observed a single time. The sample was blood. These receptors all stem from a female donor with retroperitoneal liposarcoma. The CDR3 runs from the conserved cysteine through the conserved F or W. A D gene is named only where the DNA matches it firmly. Part of the rows lack a size; the others show once, few, many or a class for expanded clones.

cdr3_length j_call d_call v_call clone_size cdr3_nt cdr3_aa
15 TRBJ1-1 - TRBV6-1 - TGTGCCAGCACACGAAGAAGGGGAGAAGGAACTGAAGCTTTCTTT CASTRRRGEGTEAFF
14 TRBJ2-7 - TRBV12-3/TRBV12-4 many TGTGCCAGCAGTCTCCTTGGCCCAGTCTACGAGCAGTACTTC CASSLLGPVYEQYF
19 TRBJ2-1 TRBD2 TRBV11-3 medium-sized TGTGCCAGCAGCTTGTGGCCCGGGACTAGCGGGAAATCCTACAATGAGCAGTTCTTC CASSLWPGTSGKSYNEQFF
17 TRBJ2-2 - TRBV6-5 many TGTGCCAGCAGTCCATCCGGGACTGACTTAAACACCGGGGAGCTGTTTTTT CASSPSGTDLNTGELFF
13 TRBJ1-5 - TRBV6-1 - TGTGCCAGCAGTTATGGTAGCAATCAGCCCCAGCATTTT CASSYGSNQPQHF
15 TRBJ2-3 - TRBV11-2 medium-sized TGTGCCAGCAGCCGTGAGTTAGGCGGTTCAGATACGCAGTATTTT CASSRELGGSDTQYF
13 TRBJ1-1 - TRBV12-5 - TGTGCTAGTGGTTTGGTAGGCGGAGGGGAAGCTTTCTTT CASGLVGGGEAFF
22 TRBJ2-3 - TRBV11-3 medium-sized TGTGCCAGCAGCACCCGGGTAGGCTTAGACGGTGGGCAGACGGGGAACACAGATACGCAGTATTTT CASSTRVGLDGGQTGNTDTQYF
15 TRBJ2-3 TRBD1 TRBV24-1 - TGTGCCACCAGTGGAGCCGGGACAGCCACAGATACGCAGTATTTT CATSGAGTATDTQYF
13 TRBJ1-1 TRBD1 TRBV5-1 - TGCGCCAGCAGCGACAGGGGGCACACTGAAGCTTTCTTT CASSDRGHTEAFF
14 TRBJ2-7 - TRBV12-3/TRBV12-4 many TGTGCCAGCAGTTTGAGGGAGCTTTCGTACGAGCAGTACTTC CASSLRELSYEQYF
15 TRBJ2-2 TRBD1 TRBV12-3/TRBV12-4 - TGTGCCAGCAGTTTAACAGGGGCGAACACCGGGGAGCTGTTTTTT CASSLTGANTGELFF
15 TRBJ2-3 TRBD1 TRBV6-1 medium-sized TGTGCCAGCAGTGATTGGACAGGTAGAGCAGATACGCAGTATTTT CASSDWTGRADTQYF
14 TRBJ2-5 - TRBV6-6 few TGTGCCAGCAGATCGGGACGCCTCCAAGAGACCCAGTACTTC CASRSGRLQETQYF
14 TRBJ2-6 - TRBV30 few TGTGCCTGGAGTAGAAACTCTGGGGCCAACGTCCTGACTTTC CAWSRNSGANVLTF
14 TRBJ2-7 - TRBV12-3/TRBV12-4 - TGTGCCAGCAGTCCTCAGGTAACCACCTACGAGCAGTACTTC CASSPQVTTYEQYF
12 TRBJ1-1 - TRBV27 many TGTGCCAGCACCGCTGTGAACACTGAAGCTTTCTTT CASTAVNTEAFF
15 TRBJ2-4 TRBD2 TRBV6-6 many TGTGCCAGCACTGGGAGCGGGATTCACAAAAACATTCAGTACTTC CASTGSGIHKNIQYF
15 TRBJ2-2 - TRBV6-1 medium-sized TGTGCCAGCAGTGTATGGGGAACGAACACCGGGGAGCTGTTTTTT CASSVWGTNTGELFF
14 TRBJ2-4 TRBD1 TRBV12-3/TRBV12-4 medium-sized TGTGCCAGCAGCCCTGGGACAGGGACAAACATTCAGTACTTC CASSPGTGTNIQYF
17 TRBJ2-3 TRBD2 TRBV6-1 - TGTGCCAGCAGCGCTCGGGCGGGAGGGCCCCGGACAGATACGCAGTATTTT CASSARAGGPRTDTQYF
13 TRBJ2-1 - TRBV29-1 few TGCAGCGTGTTTGGGGGCGTCTACAATGAGCAGTTCTTC CSVFGGVYNEQFF
15 TRBJ2-7 - TRBV6-5 many TGTGCCAGCAGTTACATGGGAGGGGGACTGGACGAGCAGTACTTC CASSYMGGGLDEQYF
14 TRBJ2-2 - TRBV11-3 many TGTGCCAGCAGCTTAGTGAGGAACACCGGGGAGCTGTTTTTT CASSLVRNTGELFF
14 TRBJ2-5 - TRBV27 medium-sized TGTGCCAGCAGTTTATCGCAGGGCCAAGAGACCCAGTACTTC CASSLSQGQETQYF
12 TRBJ2-5 TRBD1 TRBV6-1 medium-sized TGTGCCAGCAGTGCGAGGGGGCAGACCCAGTACTTC CASSARGQTQYF
17 TRBJ2-5 - TRBV6-5 - TGTGCCAGCAGTTACTCGACCAGGAGGGGGGGTCAAGAGACCCAGTACTTC CASSYSTRRGGQETQYF
17 TRBJ2-7 TRBD1 TRBV12-5 many TGTGCTAGTGGTTTGGGATCAAGGGGGCTCCCCTCCTACGAGCAGTACTTC CASGLGSRGLPSYEQYF
11 TRBJ1-1 - TRBV6-1 many TGTGCCAGCGGAGACCGGTTTGGGGCTTTCTTT CASGDRFGAFF
17 TRBJ2-3 TRBD2 TRBV28 medium-sized TGTGCCAGCAGTAAGTGGACTAGCGGGAGGGCCTCAGATACGCAGTATTTT CASSKWTSGRASDTQYF
13 TRBJ2-5 TRBD1 TRBV19 - TGTGCCAGTAGTACAGGGGGCAGAGAGACCCAGTACTTC CASSTGGRETQYF
14 TRBJ2-7 - TRBV11-3 medium-sized TGTGCCAGCCAAGGCGAGTACCCGTTGGACGAGCAGTACTTC CASQGEYPLDEQYF
15 TRBJ2-2 TRBD1 TRBV7-2 - TGTGCCAGCAGCCCTACAGGGGGAAGGACCGGGGAGCTGTTTTTT CASSPTGGRTGELFF
15 TRBJ2-3 TRBD2 TRBV6-6 - TGTGCCAGCAGTTACTCCGCGGGGGGAGGTGATACGCAGTATTTT CASSYSAGGGDTQYF
13 TRBJ2-1 - TRBV10-3 few TGTGCCATCAGTGAGTCGTATTACAATGAGCAGTTCTTC CAISESYYNEQFF
12 TRBJ2-5 - TRBV11-3 many TGTGCCAGCAGCCCGCCTAGTCAGACCCAGTACTTC CASSPPSQTQYF
16 TRBJ2-7 TRBD2 TRBV27 - TGTGCCAGCAGTTTAAGGCTAGCGGGAGAGGTATACGAGCAGTACTTC CASSLRLAGEVYEQYF
15 TRBJ1-2 TRBD1 TRBV5-5 few TGTGCCAGCAGATTCAGCCCGACAGGGGCGGGAGGCTACACCTTC CASRFSPTGAGGYTF
15 TRBJ2-3 TRBD2 TRBV7-2 - TGTGCCAGCAGCTTAACGAGCGGGATAACAGATACGCAGTATTTT CASSLTSGITDTQYF
11 TRBJ2-1 - TRBV6-5 - TGTGCCAGCAGTGGTCCGGAGACCCAGTTCTTC CASSGPETQFF
16 TRBJ2-1 - TRBV5-6 - TGTGCCAGCAGCTTGGCCGGGCAGCGCTCCTACAATGAGCAGTTCTTC CASSLAGQRSYNEQFF